Listed below are T cell receptor beta chains from one sample, sequenced in a study of molecular identifiers for immune sequencing clone quantification. In TCRdb, the PCR reads were re-called with MiXCR into one record per CDR3 protein. In the table there are about 100,000 distinct CDR3 sequences, roughly a third of which are singletons. The specimen was naive CD8+ T cells from blood, with Jurkat cell RNA spiked in. These receptor sequences come from a human donor in good health. Some libraries in this study had Jurkat cell RNA spiked in. The CDR3 runs from the conserved cysteine through the conserved F or W. A D gene is named only where the DNA matches it firmly. For some rows the clone size is stated as once, few or many, or as a class when expanded; others skip it.

many	TRBV29-1	TRBJ1-1	-	TGCAGCGTTGACGGCGGTACCGAAGCTTTCTTT	CSVDGGTEAFF
-	TRBV18	TRBJ2-7	-	TGTGCCAGCTCACCATCCGGGACGGAGGCCTACGAGCAGTACTTC	CASSPSGTEAYEQYF
-	TRBV11-3	TRBJ2-1	-	TGTGCCAGCAGCCAGGGACCAGCGGATGAGCAGTTCTTC	CASSQGPADEQFF
few	TRBV19	TRBJ2-5	TRBD1	TGTGCCAGTAGGGAACTGGGGACAGGGGACGAGACCCAGTACTTC	CASRELGTGDETQYF
-	TRBV28	TRBJ2-7	-	TGTGCCAGCAGTCCCGGGGCTGCCTACGAGCAGTACTTC	CASSPGAAYEQYF
many	TRBV19	TRBJ2-4	TRBD1	TGTGCCAGCGGACAGGGAGTAAACATTCAGTACTTC	CASGQGVNIQYF
-	TRBV27	TRBJ2-7	-	TGTGCCAGCAGTTACTACCGACCGGGTGGGAGGTACGAGCAGTACTTC	CASSYYRPGGRYEQYF
-	TRBV13	TRBJ2-1	-	TGTGCCAGCGCTCGGGACTTGGCCAGAGGGGTTGGGCAGTTCTTC	CASARDLARGVGQFF
-	TRBV7-9	TRBJ2-7	-	TGTGCCAGCACCAAGACCTCCTACGAGCAGTACTTC	CASTKTSYEQYF
-	TRBV13	TRBJ2-7	TRBD2	TGTGCCAGCAGCTTAGGCCAGCGGGAATACGAGCAGTACTTC	CASSLGQREYEQYF
-	TRBV4-2	TRBJ2-2	-	TGTGCCAGCAGCCCCAGGGGACTCCCCACCGGGGAGCTGTTTTTT	CASSPRGLPTGELFF
-	TRBV20-1	TRBJ2-7	TRBD2	TGCAGTGCTAGCGAGGCGGGACTAGCCTTAGATCCCTACGAGCAGTACTTC	CSASEAGLALDPYEQYF
few	TRBV11-2	TRBJ2-2	-	TGTGCCAGCAGCCACAGGGGAGGAAACACCGGGGAGCTGTTTTTT	CASSHRGGNTGELFF
-	TRBV29-1	TRBJ2-1	TRBD1	TGCAGCGTTGAGGCCCCCCGTCGACAGGGGGACAATGAGCAGTTCTTC	CSVEAPRRQGDNEQFF
medium-sized	TRBV13	TRBJ2-4	-	TGTGCCAGCAGCTTAGCCGATTCCGTAGCCAAAAACATTCAGTACTTC	CASSLADSVAKNIQYF
few	TRBV4-3	TRBJ1-5	TRBD1	TGCGCCAGCAGCCAATCCGGGACAGGGGGTCAGCCCCAGCATTTT	CASSQSGTGGQPQHF
many	TRBV7-9	TRBJ1-4	TRBD1	TGTGCCAGCAGCCTTACCGGGACAGGGGTCGTGACTAATGAAAAACTGTTTTTT	CASSLTGTGVVTNEKLFF
-	TRBV5-3	TRBJ2-3	TRBD2	TGTGCCAGCAGCTTGGTTTCCTTACTAGCGGGAGCTATTAGCACAGATACGCAGTATTTT	CASSLVSLLAGAISTDTQYF
-	TRBV7-9	TRBJ2-6	-	TGTGCCAGCAGCTTGCCGACGGTTTCTGGGGCCATCGCCCTGACTTTC	CASSLPTVSGAIALTF
few	TRBV6-5	TRBJ2-3	TRBD2	TGTGCCAGCACCGGCGGGAGGGCCGTGGGGGTCACAGATACGCAGTATTTT	CASTGGRAVGVTDTQYF
few	TRBV29-1	TRBJ2-5	TRBD1	TGCAGCGTTGAGGACCTCAGGGGGCGAGAGACCCAGTACTTC	CSVEDLRGRETQYF
-	TRBV5-5	TRBJ2-3	-	TGTGCCAGCAGCTTGCGCTCGGGAGAGGGCACAGATACGCAGTATTTT	CASSLRSGEGTDTQYF
-	TRBV7-9	TRBJ2-3	TRBD1	TGTGCCAGCAGCTCTCCTGACAGGGGGCCCACAGATACGCAGTATTTT	CASSSPDRGPTDTQYF
few	TRBV28	TRBJ1-2	-	TGTGCCAGCAGTGACGCCCCCCCGGAAAGGGGCTACACCTTC	CASSDAPPERGYTF
few	TRBV4-3	TRBJ1-2	-	TGCGCCAGCAGCCAAGCGAACAGGGTTAGTAACTATGGCTACACCTTC	CASSQANRVSNYGYTF
-	TRBV28	TRBJ2-7	-	TGTGCCAGCAGTAACCCGGGGCCTCTAGGACACGAGCAGTACTTC	CASSNPGPLGHEQYF
-	TRBV20-1	TRBJ2-7	-	TGCTGTGCTAGAGATCAGGAAGGGGGGAGCGAGCAGTACTTC	CCARDQEGGSEQYF
many	TRBV29-1	TRBJ1-2	TRBD1	TGCAGCGCTGGGACAGGGAGCTCTGGCTACACCTTC	CSAGTGSSGYTF
few	TRBV6-2/TRBV6-3	TRBJ2-7	-	TGTGCCAGCGGGGACTTTTTGGCCTACGAGCAGTACTTC	CASGDFLAYEQYF
few	TRBV9	TRBJ2-5	TRBD2	TGTGCCAGCAGCGTCGCAGCGTGGCTAGCGGATGAAGAGACCCAGTACTTC	CASSVAAWLADEETQYF
few	TRBV5-8	TRBJ1-5	-	TGTGCCAGCAGCTTGAGGGGAGATAGCAATCAGCCCCAGCATTTT	CASSLRGDSNQPQHF
few	TRBV7-9	TRBJ2-1	TRBD2	TGTGCCAGCAGCCGCTGGGGGGAGGGGCATGAGCAGTTCTTC	CASSRWGEGHEQFF
many	TRBV28	TRBJ1-1	-	TGTGCCAGCAGTTCCCCCCGCCTACAGGGATTCACTGAAGCTTTCTTT	CASSSPRLQGFTEAFF
-	TRBV25-1	TRBJ1-5	TRBD1	TGTGCCAGCAGCGCACAGGGGGCGCTTCGGCCCCAGCATTTT	CASSAQGALRPQHF
many	TRBV28	TRBJ2-7	-	TGTGCCAGCAGTCCGACACAGGGCCTCTACGAGCAGTACTTC	CASSPTQGLYEQYF
few	TRBV15	TRBJ2-7	-	TGTGCCACCAGCAGGGGGCTTTCCTACGAGCAGTACTTC	CATSRGLSYEQYF
-	TRBV2	TRBJ2-3	TRBD2	TGTGCCAGCAGTGATTGGGAGCGGGATGGAACAGATACGCAGTATTTT	CASSDWERDGTDTQYF
-	TRBV27	TRBJ2-3	-	TGTGCCAGCAGTTATGGAGACACAGATACGCAGTATTTT	CASSYGDTDTQYF
many	TRBV29-1	TRBJ1-2	TRBD1	TGCAGCGTTGATAGGCCAGGGGGAGGCGCGCCGGACTATGGCTACACCTTC	CSVDRPGGGAPDYGYTF
-	TRBV13	TRBJ1-2	-	TGTGCCAGCAGCTTAGGGACAAGGAATGGCTACACCTTC	CASSLGTRNGYTF
few	TRBV21-1	TRBJ1-1	-	TGTGCCAGCAGCAAAGAGGACAGAATGAACACTGAAGCTTTCTTT	CASSKEDRMNTEAFF
few	TRBV11-2	TRBJ2-2	-	TGTGCCAGCAGCATCGGGGGCGCCGGGGAGCTGTTTTTT	CASSIGGAGELFF
-	TRBV12-5	TRBJ2-1	-	TGTGCTAGTGGTTTGGGACACGAGCAGTTCTTC	CASGLGHEQFF
-	TRBV7-9	TRBJ2-1	-	TGTGCCTGCAGCTTAGCTCTTAGCTCCTACAATGAGCAGTTCTTC	CACSLALSSYNEQFF
few	TRBV18	TRBJ2-3	-	TGTGCCAGCTCACTAACTAGACCCGGCGGGACCTACACAGATACGCAGTATTTT	CASSLTRPGGTYTDTQYF
-	TRBV4-1	TRBJ1-1	-	TGCGCCAGCAGCCAACCAGGGTTGATGATGAACACTGAAGCTTTCTTT	CASSQPGLMMNTEAFF
-	TRBV4-3	TRBJ2-7	TRBD1	TGCGCCAGCACCACAAATGGAGGGACAGGGTTGTACGAGCAGTACTTC	CASTTNGGTGLYEQYF
few	TRBV27	TRBJ2-1	-	TGTGCCAGCAGCCGGACGGGGGTCGATGAGCAGTTCTTC	CASSRTGVDEQFF
-	TRBV6-5	TRBJ2-3	-	TGTGCCAGCAGCCAGAGCGGTAGCACAGATACGCAGTATTTT	CASSQSGSTDTQYF
few	TRBV7-9	TRBJ2-4	TRBD1	TGTGCCAGCAGCTTATCCACAGGGGGAATAGCCAAAAACATTCAGTACTTC	CASSLSTGGIAKNIQYF
-	TRBV5-6	TRBJ2-1	-	TGTGCCAGCCGCTTGGAACAACTCTACAATGAGCAGTTCTTC	CASRLEQLYNEQFF
few	TRBV20-1	TRBJ2-5	-	TGCAGTGCTAGAGGCAGGGAATCGGAGACCCAGTACTTC	CSARGRESETQYF
-	TRBV5-3	TRBJ2-1	-	TGTGCCAGCAGCTCTCCTGATCAGGGGAATGAGCAGTTCTTC	CASSSPDQGNEQFF
-	TRBV13	TRBJ2-7	TRBD2	TGTCCCAGCAGCGCCGGGACTAGCGGGAAAGATTACGAGCAGTACTTC	CPSSAGTSGKDYEQYF
-	TRBV9	TRBJ1-4	-	TGTGCCAGCAGCTTATCCGGGACCGAGTATGAAAAACTGCTTTTT	CASSLSGTEYEKLLF